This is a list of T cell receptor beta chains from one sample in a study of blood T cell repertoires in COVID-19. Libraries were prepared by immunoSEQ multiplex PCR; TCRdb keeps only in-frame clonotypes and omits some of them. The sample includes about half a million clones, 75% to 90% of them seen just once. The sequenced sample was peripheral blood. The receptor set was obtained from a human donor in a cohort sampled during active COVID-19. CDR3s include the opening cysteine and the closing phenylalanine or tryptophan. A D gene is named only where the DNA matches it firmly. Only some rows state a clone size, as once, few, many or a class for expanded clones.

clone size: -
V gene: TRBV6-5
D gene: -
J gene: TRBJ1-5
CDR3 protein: CASRETGSNQPQHF
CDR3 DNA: TGTGCCAGCAGGGAGACAGGAAGCAATCAGCCCCAGCATTTT

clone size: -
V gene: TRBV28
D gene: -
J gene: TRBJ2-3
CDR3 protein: CASVSPGQPLSTDTQYF
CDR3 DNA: TGTGCCAGCGTTTCCCCCGGACAGCCCTTGAGCACAGATACGCAGTATTTT

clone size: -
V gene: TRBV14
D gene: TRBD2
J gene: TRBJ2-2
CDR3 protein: CASSPRLAGAGELFF
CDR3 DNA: TGTGCCAGCAGCCCAAGACTAGCGGGCGCCGGGGAGCTGTTTTTT

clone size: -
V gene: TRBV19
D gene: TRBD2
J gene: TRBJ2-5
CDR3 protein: CASRALAGGGETQYF
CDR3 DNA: TGTGCCAGTAGGGCCCTAGCGGGAGGAGGAGAGACCCAGTACTTC

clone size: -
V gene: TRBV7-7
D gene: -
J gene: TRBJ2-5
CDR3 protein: CASSPNGHQGTQYF
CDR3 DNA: TGTGCTAGCAGCCCTAACGGGCACCAGGGGACCCAGTACTTC

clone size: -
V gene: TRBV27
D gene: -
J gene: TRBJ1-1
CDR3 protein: CASSFYGNTEAFF
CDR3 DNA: TGTGCCAGCAGTTTCTACGGGAACACTGAAGCTTTCTTT

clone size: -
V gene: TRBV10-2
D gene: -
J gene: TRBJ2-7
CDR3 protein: CASSVSDEQYF
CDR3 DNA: TGCGCCAGCAGTGTATCGGACGAGCAGTACTTC

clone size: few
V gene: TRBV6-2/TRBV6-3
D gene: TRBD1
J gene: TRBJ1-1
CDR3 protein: CASSYPGTGGKAFF
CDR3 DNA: TGTGCCAGCAGTTACCCGGGGACAGGCGGCAAAGCTTTCTTT

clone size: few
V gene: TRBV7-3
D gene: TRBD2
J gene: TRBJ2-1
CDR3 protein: CASSFSGRAWNEQFF
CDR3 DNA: TGTGCCAGCAGCTTTAGCGGGAGGGCTTGGAATGAGCAGTTCTTC

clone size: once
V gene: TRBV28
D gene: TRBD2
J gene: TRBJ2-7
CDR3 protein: CASSELAGVKEQYF
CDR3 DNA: TGTGCCAGCAGTGAATTAGCGGGAGTGAAAGAGCAGTACTTC

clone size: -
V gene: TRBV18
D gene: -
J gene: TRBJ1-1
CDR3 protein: CASSPEQNTEAFF
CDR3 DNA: TGTGCCAGCTCACCGGAGCAAAACACTGAAGCTTTCTTT

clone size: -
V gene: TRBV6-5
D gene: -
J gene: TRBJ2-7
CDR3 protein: CASNNNEQYF
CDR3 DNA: TGTGCCAGCAACAACAACGAGCAGTACTTC

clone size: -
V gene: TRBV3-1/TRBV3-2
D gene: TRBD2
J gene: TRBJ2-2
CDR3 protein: CASSLGLAGTGELFF
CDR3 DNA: TGTGCCAGCAGCCTTGGACTAGCGGGGACCGGGGAGCTGTTTTTT

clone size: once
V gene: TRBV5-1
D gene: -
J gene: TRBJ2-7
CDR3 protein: CASKEGFTYEQYF
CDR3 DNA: TGCGCCAGCAAGGAGGGGTTCACCTACGAGCAGTACTTC

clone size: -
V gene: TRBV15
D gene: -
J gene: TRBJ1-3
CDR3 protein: CALGGASGNTIYF
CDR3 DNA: TGTGCCCTTGGGGGGGCCTCTGGAAACACCATATATTTT

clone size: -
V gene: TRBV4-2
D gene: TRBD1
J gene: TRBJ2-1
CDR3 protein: CASSQDRFTGANEQFF
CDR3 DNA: TGTGCCAGCAGCCAAGACAGATTCACAGGGGCCAATGAGCAGTTCTTC

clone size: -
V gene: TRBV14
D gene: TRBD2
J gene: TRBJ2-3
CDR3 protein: CASSPTRGSGRTDTQYF
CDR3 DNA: TGTGCCAGCAGCCCCACCCGGGGTAGCGGGAGAACAGATACGCAGTATTTT

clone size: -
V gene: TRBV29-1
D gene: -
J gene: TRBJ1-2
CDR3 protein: CSVEDPVSNYGYTF
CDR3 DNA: TGCAGCGTTGAAGATCCGGTTTCTAACTATGGCTACACCTTC

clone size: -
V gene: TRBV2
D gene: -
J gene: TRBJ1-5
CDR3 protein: CASSADRQANQPQHF
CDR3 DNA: TGTGCCAGCAGTGCTGATCGACAGGCCAATCAGCCCCAGCATTTT

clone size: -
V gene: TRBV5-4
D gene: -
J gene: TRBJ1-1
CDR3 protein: CASIPQRGGFTEAFF
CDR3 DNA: TGTGCCAGCATCCCTCAGCGGGGAGGGTTCACTGAAGCTTTCTTT

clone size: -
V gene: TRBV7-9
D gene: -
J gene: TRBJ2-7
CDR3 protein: CASSPRTTAASYEQYF
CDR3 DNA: TGTGCCAGCAGCCCAAGAACCACCGCAGCGAGCTACGAGCAGTACTTC

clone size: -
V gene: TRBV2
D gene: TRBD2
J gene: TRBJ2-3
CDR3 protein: CASSEARVGRASDTQYF
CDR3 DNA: TGTGCCAGCAGTGAAGCGCGGGTCGGGAGGGCCTCAGATACGCAGTATTTT

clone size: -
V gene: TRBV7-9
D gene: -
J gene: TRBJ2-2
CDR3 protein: CASRVQGNTGELFF
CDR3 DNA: TGTGCCAGCAGGGTACAGGGAAACACCGGGGAGCTGTTTTTT

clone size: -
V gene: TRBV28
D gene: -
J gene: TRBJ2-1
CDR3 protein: CASSPYGQGGFGNEQFF
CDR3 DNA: TGTGCCAGCAGTCCATATGGGCAGGGGGGATTTGGCAATGAGCAGTTCTTC

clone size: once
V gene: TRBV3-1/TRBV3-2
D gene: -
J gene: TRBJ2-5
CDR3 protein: CASSQVNGGQETQYF
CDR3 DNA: TGTGCCAGCAGCCAAGTAAATGGCGGCCAAGAGACCCAGTACTTC

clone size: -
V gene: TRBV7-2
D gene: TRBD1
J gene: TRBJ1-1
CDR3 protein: CASSLYRGQANTEAFF
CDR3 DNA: TGTGCCAGCAGCTTATACAGGGGGCAGGCGAACACTGAAGCTTTCTTT

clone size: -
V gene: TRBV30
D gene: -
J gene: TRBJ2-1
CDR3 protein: CAWSRGTSPMDNEQFF
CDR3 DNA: TGTGCCTGGAGTCGGGGGACTTCCCCAATGGACAATGAGCAGTTCTTC

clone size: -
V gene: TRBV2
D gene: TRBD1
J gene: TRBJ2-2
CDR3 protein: CASSEVGQFTGELFF
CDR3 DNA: TGTGCCAGCAGTGAAGTGGGACAGTTCACCGGGGAGCTGTTTTTT

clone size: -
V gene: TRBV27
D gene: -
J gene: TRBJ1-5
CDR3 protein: CASSLSRDQPQHF
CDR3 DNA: TGTGCCAGCAGTTTATCTCGGGATCAGCCCCAGCATTTT

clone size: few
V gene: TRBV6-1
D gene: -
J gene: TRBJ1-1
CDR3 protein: CASSETGPTEAFF
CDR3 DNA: TGTGCCAGCAGTGAAACTGGGCCCACTGAAGCTTTCTTT

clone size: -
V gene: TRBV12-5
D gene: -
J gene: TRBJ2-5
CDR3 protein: CASVPASSETQYF
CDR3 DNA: TGTGCTAGTGTTCCAGCTAGCTCGGAGACCCAGTACTTC

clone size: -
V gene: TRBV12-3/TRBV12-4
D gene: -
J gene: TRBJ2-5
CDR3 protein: CASSLVQETQYF
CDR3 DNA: TGTGCCAGCAGCTTAGTACAAGAGACCCAGTACTTC

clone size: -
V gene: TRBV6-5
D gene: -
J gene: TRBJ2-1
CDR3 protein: CATQGRAYNEQFF
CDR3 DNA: TGTGCCACGCAGGGCCGGGCCTACAATGAGCAGTTCTTC

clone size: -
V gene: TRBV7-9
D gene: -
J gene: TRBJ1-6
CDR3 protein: CASSLYGERPLHF
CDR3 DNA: TGTGCCAGCAGCTTATACGGGGAGAGACCCCTCCACTTT

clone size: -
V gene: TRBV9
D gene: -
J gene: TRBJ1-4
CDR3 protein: CASSVAFGQINEKLFF
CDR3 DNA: TGTGCCAGCAGCGTAGCCTTCGGACAGATTAATGAAAAACTGTTTTTT

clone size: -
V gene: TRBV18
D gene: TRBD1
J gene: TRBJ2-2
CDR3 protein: CASSSTGPGSTGELFF
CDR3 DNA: TGTGCCAGCTCATCGACAGGGCCAGGTAGCACCGGGGAGCTGTTTTTT

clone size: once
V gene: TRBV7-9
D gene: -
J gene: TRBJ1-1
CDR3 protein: CASSPQVNTEAFF
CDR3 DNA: TGTGCCAGCAGCCCTCAGGTGAACACTGAAGCTTTCTTT

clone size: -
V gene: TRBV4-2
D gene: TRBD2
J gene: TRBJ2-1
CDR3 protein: CASSQLSGTNYNEQFF
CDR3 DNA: TGTGCCAGCAGCCAATTGTCCGGGACTAATTACAATGAGCAGTTCTTC

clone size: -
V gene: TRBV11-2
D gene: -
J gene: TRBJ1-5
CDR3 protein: CASSLDLGGGQPQHF
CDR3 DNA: TGTGCCAGCAGCTTAGATCTGGGGGGGGGACAGCCCCAGCATTTT

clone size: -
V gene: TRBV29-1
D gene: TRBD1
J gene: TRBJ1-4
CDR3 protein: CSVEGQGGEKLFF
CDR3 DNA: TGCAGCGTTGAAGGACAGGGAGGTGAAAAACTGTTTTTT

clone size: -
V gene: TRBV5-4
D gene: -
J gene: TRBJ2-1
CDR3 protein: CASSWTDNEQFF
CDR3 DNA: TGTGCCAGCAGCTGGACTGACAATGAGCAGTTCTTC

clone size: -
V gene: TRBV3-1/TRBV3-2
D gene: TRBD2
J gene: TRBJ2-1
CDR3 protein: CASSQDISGRAGEQFF
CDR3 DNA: TGTGCCAGCAGCCAAGATATCAGCGGGAGGGCAGGAGAGCAGTTCTTC

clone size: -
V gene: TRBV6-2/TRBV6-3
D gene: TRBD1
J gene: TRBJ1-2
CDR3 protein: CASSTLDRGQGYTF
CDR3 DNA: TGTGCCAGCAGTACCCTGGACAGGGGCCAGGGCTACACCTTC

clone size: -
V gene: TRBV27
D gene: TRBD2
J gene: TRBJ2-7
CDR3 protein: CASRFGGTRRSEQYF
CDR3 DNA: TGTGCCAGCAGATTCGGGGGGACTAGAAGATCCGAGCAGTACTTC

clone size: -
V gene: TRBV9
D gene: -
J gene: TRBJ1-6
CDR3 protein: CASSPQMYSPLHF
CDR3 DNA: TGTGCCAGCAGCCCGCAGATGTATTCACCCCTCCACTTT

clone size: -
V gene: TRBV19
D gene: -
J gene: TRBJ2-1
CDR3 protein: CASSIALLLYNEQFF
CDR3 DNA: TGTGCCAGTAGTATCGCTTTACTACTATACAATGAGCAGTTCTTC

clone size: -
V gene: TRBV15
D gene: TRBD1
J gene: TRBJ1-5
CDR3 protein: CATSSSTTGTGNQPQHF
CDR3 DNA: TGTGCCACCAGCAGTTCCACAACCGGGACAGGGAATCAGCCCCAGCATTTT

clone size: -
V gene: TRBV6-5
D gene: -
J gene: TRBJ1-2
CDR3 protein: CASSRVGERGNGYTF
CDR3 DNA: TGTGCCAGCAGCCGTGTGGGGGAAAGGGGGAATGGCTACACCTTC

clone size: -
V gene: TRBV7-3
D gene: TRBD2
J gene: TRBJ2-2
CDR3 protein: CASSLTARLAGIDEELFF
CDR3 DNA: TGTGCCAGCAGCTTAACCGCGCGGCTAGCGGGAATAGACGAGGAGCTGTTTTTT

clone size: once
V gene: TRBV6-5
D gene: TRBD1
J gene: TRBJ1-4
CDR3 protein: CASMLWGQGSEKLFF
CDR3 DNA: TGTGCCAGCATGCTTTGGGGACAGGGGAGTGAAAAACTGTTTTTT

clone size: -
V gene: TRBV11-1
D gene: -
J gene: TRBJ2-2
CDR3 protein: CASAGVNTGEPFF
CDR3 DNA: TGTGCCAGCGCAGGCGTGAACACCGGGGAGCCGTTTTTT

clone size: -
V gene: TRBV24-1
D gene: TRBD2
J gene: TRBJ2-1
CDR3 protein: CATSVPGTSGTHEQFF
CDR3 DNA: TGTGCCACCAGTGTCCCCGGGACTAGCGGGACCCATGAGCAGTTCTTC

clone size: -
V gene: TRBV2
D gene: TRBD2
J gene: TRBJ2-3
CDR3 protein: CASMGGRASTDTQYF
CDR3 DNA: TGTGCCAGCATGGGCGGGAGGGCCAGTACAGATACGCAGTATTTT

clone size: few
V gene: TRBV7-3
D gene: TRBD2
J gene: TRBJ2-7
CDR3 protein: CASSLTAGTNYEQYF
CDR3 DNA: TGTGCCAGCAGCTTAACGGCCGGGACTAACTACGAGCAGTACTTC

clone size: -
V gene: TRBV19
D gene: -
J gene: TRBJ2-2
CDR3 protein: CASSIDSRYAGELFF
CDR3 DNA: TGTGCCAGTAGTATTGACAGCCGTTATGCCGGGGAGCTGTTTTTT

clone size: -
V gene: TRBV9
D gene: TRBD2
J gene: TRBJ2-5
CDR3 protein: CASSLLAGDGETQYF
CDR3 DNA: TGTGCCAGCAGCCTACTAGCGGGAGATGGGGAGACCCAGTACTTC

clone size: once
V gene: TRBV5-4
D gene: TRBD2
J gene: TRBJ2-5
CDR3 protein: CASSLAGGRQETQYF
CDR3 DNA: TGTGCCAGCAGCTTGGCGGGGGGACGGCAAGAGACCCAGTACTTC

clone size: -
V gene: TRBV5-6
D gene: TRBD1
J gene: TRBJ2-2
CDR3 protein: CASSRDRDFGELFF
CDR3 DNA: TGTGCCAGCAGCCGGGACAGGGACTTCGGGGAGCTGTTTTTT

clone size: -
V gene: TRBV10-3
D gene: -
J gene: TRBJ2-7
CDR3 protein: CATAGTPTTYEQYF
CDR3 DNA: TGTGCCACTGCCGGGACACCAACCACCTACGAGCAGTACTTC

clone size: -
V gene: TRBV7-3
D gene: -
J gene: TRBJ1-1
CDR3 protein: CASSIDGLNTEAFF
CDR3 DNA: TGTGCCAGCAGCATTGACGGGTTGAACACTGAAGCTTTCTTT